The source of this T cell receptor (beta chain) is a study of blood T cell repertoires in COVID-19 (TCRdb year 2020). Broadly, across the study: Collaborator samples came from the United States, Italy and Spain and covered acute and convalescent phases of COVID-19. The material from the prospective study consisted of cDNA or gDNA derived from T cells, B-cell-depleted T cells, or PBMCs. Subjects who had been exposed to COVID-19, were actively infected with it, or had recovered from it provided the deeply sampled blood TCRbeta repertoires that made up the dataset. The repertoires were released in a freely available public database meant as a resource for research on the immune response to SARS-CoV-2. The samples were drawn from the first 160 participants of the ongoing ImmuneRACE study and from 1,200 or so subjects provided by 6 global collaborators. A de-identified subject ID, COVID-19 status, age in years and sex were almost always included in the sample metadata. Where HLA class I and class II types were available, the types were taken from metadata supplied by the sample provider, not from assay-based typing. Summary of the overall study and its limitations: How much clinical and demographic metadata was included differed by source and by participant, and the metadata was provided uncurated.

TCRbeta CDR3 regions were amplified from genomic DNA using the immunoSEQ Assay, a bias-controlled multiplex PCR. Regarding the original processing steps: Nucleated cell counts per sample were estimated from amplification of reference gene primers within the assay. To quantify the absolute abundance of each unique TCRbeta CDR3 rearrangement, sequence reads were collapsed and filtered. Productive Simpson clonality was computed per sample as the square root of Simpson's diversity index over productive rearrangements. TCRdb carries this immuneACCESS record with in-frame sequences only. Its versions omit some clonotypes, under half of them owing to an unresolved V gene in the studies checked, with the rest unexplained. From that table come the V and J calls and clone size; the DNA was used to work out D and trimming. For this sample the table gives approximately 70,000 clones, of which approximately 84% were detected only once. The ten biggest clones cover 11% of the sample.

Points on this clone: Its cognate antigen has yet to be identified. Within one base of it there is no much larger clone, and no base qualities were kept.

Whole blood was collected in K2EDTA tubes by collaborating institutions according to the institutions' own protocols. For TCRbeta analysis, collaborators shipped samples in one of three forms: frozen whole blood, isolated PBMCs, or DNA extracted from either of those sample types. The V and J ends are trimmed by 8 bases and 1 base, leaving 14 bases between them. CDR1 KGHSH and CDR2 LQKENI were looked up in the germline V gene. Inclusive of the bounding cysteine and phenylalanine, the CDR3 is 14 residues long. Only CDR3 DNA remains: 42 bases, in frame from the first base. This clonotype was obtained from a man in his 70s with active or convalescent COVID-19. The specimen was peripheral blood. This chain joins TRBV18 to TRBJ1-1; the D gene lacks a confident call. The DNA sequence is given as TGTGCCAGCGCAACGCTCGGGGAGAACACTGAAGCTTTCTTT. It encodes CASATLGENTEAFF.